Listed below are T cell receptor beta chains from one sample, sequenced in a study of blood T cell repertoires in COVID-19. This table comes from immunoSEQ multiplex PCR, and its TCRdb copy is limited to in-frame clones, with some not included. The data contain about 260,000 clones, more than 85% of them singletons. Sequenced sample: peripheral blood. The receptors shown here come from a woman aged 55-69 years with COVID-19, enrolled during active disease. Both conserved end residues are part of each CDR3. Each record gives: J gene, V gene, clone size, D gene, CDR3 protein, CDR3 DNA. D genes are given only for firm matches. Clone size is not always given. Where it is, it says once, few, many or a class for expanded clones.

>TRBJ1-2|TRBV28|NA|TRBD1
CASSLLRGRQGSNYGYTF
TGTGCCAGCAGTTTATTGAGGGGAAGACAGGGGTCCAACTATGGCTACACCTTC
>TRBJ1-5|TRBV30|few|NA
CAWSPDSNQPQHF
TGTGCCTGGAGTCCGGACTCCAATCAGCCCCAGCATTTT
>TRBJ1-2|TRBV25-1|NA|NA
CASSEEGLGYTF
TGTGCCAGCAGTGAGGAGGGCCTTGGCTACACCTTC
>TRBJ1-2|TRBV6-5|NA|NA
CASTPWRTLDGYTF
TGTGCCAGCACTCCTTGGAGGACTCTGGATGGCTACACCTTC
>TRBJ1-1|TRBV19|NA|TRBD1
CASSDGKGQGTEAFF
TGTGCCAGTAGTGACGGGAAGGGACAGGGCACTGAAGCTTTCTTT
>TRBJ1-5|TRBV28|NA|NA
CASSPVALNQPQHF
TGTGCCAGCAGCCCAGTGGCCCTCAATCAGCCCCAGCATTTT
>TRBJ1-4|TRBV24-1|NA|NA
CATSDGGVWEKLFF
TGTGCCACCAGTGATGGGGGGGTTTGGGAAAAACTGTTTTTT
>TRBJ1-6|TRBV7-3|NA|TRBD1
CASSRDRGNSPLHF
TGTGCCAGCAGCAGGGACAGGGGAAATTCACCCCTCCACTTT
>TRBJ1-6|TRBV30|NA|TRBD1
CAWDGTGENSPLHF
TGTGCCTGGGATGGGACAGGCGAAAATTCACCCCTCCACTTT
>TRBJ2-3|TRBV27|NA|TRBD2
CASSSPLAGVRNTQYF
TGTGCCAGCAGTTCCCCTCTAGCGGGAGTAAGGAATACGCAGTATTTT
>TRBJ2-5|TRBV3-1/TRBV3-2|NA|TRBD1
CASSQVQGGTQYF
TGTGCCAGCAGCCAAGTACAGGGGGGGACCCAGTACTTC
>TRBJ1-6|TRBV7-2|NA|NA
CASSLGDRRNSPLHF
TGTGCCAGCAGCTTAGGCGACAGGAGGAATTCACCCCTCCACTTT
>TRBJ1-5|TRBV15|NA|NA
CATSRDRRGSKPQHF
TGTGCCACCAGCAGAGATCGTAGGGGGTCGAAGCCCCAGCATTTT
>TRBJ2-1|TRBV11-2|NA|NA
CASSLAPQRVSYNEQFF
TGTGCCAGCAGCTTAGCCCCGCAGCGGGTGTCCTACAATGAGCAGTTCTTC
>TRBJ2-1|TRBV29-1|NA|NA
CSVEAERKLSYNEQFF
TGCAGCGTTGAAGCCGAGCGGAAACTCTCCTACAATGAGCAGTTCTTC
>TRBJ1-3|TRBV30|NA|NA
CAWRQGSGNTIYF
TGTGCCTGGAGACAGGGCAGCGGAAACACCATATATTTT
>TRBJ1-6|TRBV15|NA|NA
CATSRDPSSYNSPLHF
TGTGCCACCAGCAGAGACCCCAGCTCCTATAATTCACCCCTCCACTTT
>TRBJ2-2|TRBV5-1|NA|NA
CASTLGAGRNTGELFF
TGCGCCAGCACCCTAGGGGCGGGAAGGAACACCGGGGAGCTGTTTTTT
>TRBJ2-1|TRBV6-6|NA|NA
CASSPRVSSYNEQFF
TGTGCCAGCAGTCCCAGGGTAAGCTCCTACAATGAGCAGTTCTTC
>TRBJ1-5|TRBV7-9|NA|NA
CASSLGRAGVPYQPQHF
TGTGCCAGCAGCTTAGGCAGAGCGGGGGTCCCATATCAGCCCCAGCATTTT
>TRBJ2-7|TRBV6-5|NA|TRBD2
CASGSGIYEQYF
TGTGCCAGCGGTAGCGGGATATACGAGCAGTACTTC
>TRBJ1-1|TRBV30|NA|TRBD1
CAWSRDRAFF
TGTGCCTGGAGTCGGGACAGGGCTTTCTTT
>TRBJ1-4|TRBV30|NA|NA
CAWSVPREHRGATNEKLFF
TGTGCCTGGAGTGTACCTCGGGAACATCGTGGGGCAACTAATGAAAAACTGTTTTTT
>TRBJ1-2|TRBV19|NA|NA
CASTPGFSLYGYTF
TGTGCCAGTACCCCCGGGTTCTCCCTCTATGGCTACACCTTC
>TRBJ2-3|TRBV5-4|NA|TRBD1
CASSPRTGSTDTQYF
TGTGCCAGCAGCCCAAGGACAGGCAGCACAGATACGCAGTATTTT
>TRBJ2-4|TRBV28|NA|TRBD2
CASSRTGASGRNIQYF
TGTGCCAGCAGCCGTACGGGTGCTAGCGGGAGAAACATTCAGTACTTC
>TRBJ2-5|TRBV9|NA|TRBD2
CASSASAGGGQETQYF
TGTGCCAGCAGCGCTTCGGCGGGAGGAGGACAAGAGACCCAGTACTTC
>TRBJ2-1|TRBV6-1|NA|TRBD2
CASSEIGGEQFF
TGTGCCAGCAGTGAAATCGGGGGGGAGCAGTTCTTC
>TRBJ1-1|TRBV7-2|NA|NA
CASSRDRQTMNTEAFF
TGTGCCAGCAGCCGCGACCGACAGACCATGAACACTGAAGCTTTCTTT
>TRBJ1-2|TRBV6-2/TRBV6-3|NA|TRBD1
CASSRIDRGAGYTF
TGTGCCAGCAGCCGGATTGACAGGGGCGCTGGCTACACCTTC
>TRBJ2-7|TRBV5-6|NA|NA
CASSSPSAGHYEQYF
TGTGCCAGCAGCTCTCCCTCTGCGGGCCACTACGAGCAGTACTTC
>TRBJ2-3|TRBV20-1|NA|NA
CSAAYDTQYF
TGCAGTGCAGCGTACGATACGCAGTATTTT
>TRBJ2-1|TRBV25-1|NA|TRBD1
CASRRQGPYNEQFF
TGTGCCAGCAGGAGACAGGGTCCCTACAATGAGCAGTTCTTC
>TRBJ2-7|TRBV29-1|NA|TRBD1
CSVEIGTGASWEQYF
TGCAGCGTTGAGATAGGTACAGGGGCGTCTTGGGAGCAGTACTTC
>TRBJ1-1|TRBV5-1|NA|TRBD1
CASSLMGQLDTEAFF
TGCGCCAGCAGCTTGATGGGACAGTTGGACACTGAAGCTTTCTTT
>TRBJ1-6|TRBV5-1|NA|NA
CASSRDSSPLHF
TGCGCCAGCAGCCGAGACAGTTCACCCCTCCACTTT
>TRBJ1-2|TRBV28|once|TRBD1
CASSYGRRDRAGYGYTF
TGTGCCAGCAGTTATGGGAGGAGGGACAGGGCTGGCTATGGCTACACCTTC